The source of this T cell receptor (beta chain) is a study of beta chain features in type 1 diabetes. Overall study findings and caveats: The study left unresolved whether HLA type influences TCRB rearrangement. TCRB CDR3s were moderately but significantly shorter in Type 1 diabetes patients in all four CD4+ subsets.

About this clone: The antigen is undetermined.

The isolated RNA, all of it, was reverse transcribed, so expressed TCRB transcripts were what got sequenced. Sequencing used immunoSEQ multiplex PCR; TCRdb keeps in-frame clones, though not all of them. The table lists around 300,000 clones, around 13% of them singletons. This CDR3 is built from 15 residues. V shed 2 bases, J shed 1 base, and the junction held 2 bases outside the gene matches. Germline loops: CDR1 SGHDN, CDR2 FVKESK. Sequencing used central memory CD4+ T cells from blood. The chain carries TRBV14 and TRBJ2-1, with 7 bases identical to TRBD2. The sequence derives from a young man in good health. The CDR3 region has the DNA TGTGCCAGCAGCCAACCGGGAGGATCCTACAATGAGCAGTTCTTC. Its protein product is CASSQPGGSYNEQFF.